The 20 T cell receptor beta chains below come from one sample, sequenced in a study of CD8 T cells in ankylosing spondylitis. Using its own MiXCR run on the 5' RACE reads, TCRdb lists one record per CDR3 protein. The top ten hold less than 8% of the sample, which has 240,000 or so distinct CDR3 sequences, approximately 11% seen once. The specimen was blood, either unsorted or a sorted T cell fraction (not recorded which). Source of these receptors: a male donor with ankylosing spondylitis or in good health (not recorded which).

The CDR3 is CASSLAQPGGKGNYGYTF. The DNA of the CDR3 is TGTGCCAGCAGTTTAGCCCAACCCGGGGGAAAGGGTAACTATGGCTACACCTTC. The chain is built from TRBV27 and TRBJ1-2; the D gene is possibly TRBD1 (5 bases). CDR1 and CDR2 (germline): MNHEY, SMNVEV (reference sequence). The CDR3 consists of 18 residues. Trimming removed 2 bases from V and 1 base from J, with 20 bases in between.

The sample holds many counts of this clonotype. The J gene is TRBJ1-1, the V gene TRBV12-3 or TRBV12-4, with TRBD1 matching 11 bases. Unmatched junction bases numbered 5, after V lost 1 base and J lost 1 base. The CDR3 consists of 17 residues. CDR3 nucleotide sequence: TGTGCCAGCAGTTTAGGGGGGACAGGGGGTTGGAACACTGAAGCTTTCTTT. It is translated as CASSLGGTGGWNTEAFF.

This clonotype was counted at least ten times. The chain combines TRBV28 with TRBJ1-1, with D possibly being TRBD1 (6 bases). The CDR3 totals 16 residues. Looked up from germline, CDR1 is MDHEN and CDR2 is SYDVKM. The V gene lost 7 bases and the J gene lost 3 bases, with 21 bases spanning the gap. The CDR3 loop reads CASTVQGISTDTEAFF. The CDR3 DNA follows: TGTGCCAGCACCGTACAGGGAATCTCTACGGACACTGAAGCTTTCTTT.

This clonotype has a count of ten or more. One end of the junction is discordant with germline, which a read error may explain. The chain recombines TRBV20-1 with TRBJ2-7; a weak D match, TRBD2 (6 bases). The CDR3 sequence is 17 residues long. Germline V gene sequence: CDR1 DFQATT, CDR2 SNEGSKA (reference sequence). The CDR3 nucleotides read TGCTGTGCTAGAGACCCCTCTCGTGGCGGGAACGTGTACGAGCAGTACTTC. This codes for CCARDPSRGGNVYEQYF.

The sample holds a few counts of this clonotype. The rearrangement uses TRBV12-5 and TRBJ2-1; 8 positions match TRBD2. With 7 bases clipped from V and 10 bases from J, the junction kept 12 bases outside the gene matches. CDR1 LGHNT and CDR2 FRNRAP come from the germline V gene. CDR3 length: 14 residues. The chain's CDR3 is CASASWAGGEEQFF. The CDR3, as DNA: TGTGCTAGTGCATCCTGGGCCGGGGGGGAGGAGCAGTTCTTC. The full variable domain, in which reference TRBV12-5 and TRBJ2-1 provide the parts outside the CDR3, is DARVTQTPRHKVTEMGQEVTMRCQPILGHNTVFWYRQTMMQGLELLAYFRNRAPLDDSGMPKDRFSAEMPDATLATLKIQPSEPRDSAVYFCASASWAGGEEQFFGPGTRLTVL.

This chain connects TRBV10-3 to TRBJ2-7; 7 bases fit TRBD1. V gave up 6 bases and J gave up 0 bases; unmatched junction bases: 11. The germline V gene has CDR1 ENHRY and CDR2 SYGVKD. The CDR3 extends over 16 amino acids. The CDR3 DNA reads as TGTGCCATCAGGGGACCACCGGGACAGCTCTCCTACGAGCAGTACTTC. Encoded protein: CAIRGPPGQLSYEQYF.

Many counts were recorded for this clonotype. This rearrangement joins TRBV12-3 or TRBV12-4 to TRBJ1-2; TRBD1 might be the D (5 bases). The V end was cut by 3 bases, the J end by 4 bases, with 12 bases between. This CDR3 spans 14 amino acids. The CDR3 region has the DNA TGTGCCAGCAGTTTCCCGGGGGTACCCTATGGCTACACCTTC. It encodes CASSFPGVPYGYTF.

The V gene is TRBV6-1, the J gene TRBJ1-1, with TRBD1 matching 7 bases. CDR1 MNHNS and CDR2 SASEGT come from the germline V gene. CDR3 length equals 13 residues. The junction had 8 bases not matched to a gene; V was cut back by 6 bases and J by 7 bases. Written as DNA, the CDR3 is TGTGCCAGCAGAACACAGGGGAAAGGTGAAGCTTTCTTT. Protein sequence: CASRTQGKGEAFF.

In this sample, this clonotype turned up many times. The chain uses TRBV6-1 and TRBJ2-1; no firm D call. The germline CDR1 and CDR2 sequences are MNHNS and SASEGT. Trimming stripped 5 bases from V and 4 bases from J, with 18 bases between. The CDR3 runs to 16 residues. The CDR3 nucleotides read TGTGCCAGCAGTCGAAGCGCTCCTCCAGAGTACAATGAGCAGTTCTTC. Its protein product is CASSRSAPPEYNEQFF.

This clonotype was counted at least ten times. The J gene is TRBJ2-1, the V gene TRBV12-3 or TRBV12-4; D uncertain. CDR3 length: 12 amino acids. With 0 bases removed from V and 8 bases from J, the gap between germline ends came to 5 bases. CDR3: CASSLALHEQFF. Written as DNA, the CDR3 is TGTGCCAGCAGTTTAGCGTTACATGAGCAGTTCTTC.

The chain carries TRBV5-1 and TRBJ2-5; either TRBD1 or TRBD2 may supply D (5 bases each). Trimming took 3 bases from V and 5 from J, leaving 14 bases between them. Germline V lookup: CDR1 SGHRS, CDR2 YFSETQ. The CDR3 loop spans 14 amino acids. The CDR3 DNA reads TGCGCCAGCAGCTCCCAGCCGGGGACGGAGACCCAGTACTTC. It encodes CASSSQPGTETQYF.

DNA for the CDR3: TGTGCCAGCAGCTTAGTCTCTAGCAACTCCCGAGGGTACGAGCAGTACTTC. Amino acid sequence: CASSLVSSNSRGYEQYF. This sequence joins TRBV7-9 and TRBJ2-7; TRBD2 might be the D (5 bases). Germline loops: CDR1 SEHNR, CDR2 FQNEAQ (reference sequence). This CDR3 has 17 residues. Trimming cost V 1 base and J 4 bases, with 20 bases left between them.

The chain carries TRBV7-7 and TRBJ2-5, with D unresolved. Trimming shortened V by 0 bases and J by 3 bases, and 5 bases separated the two germline ends. CDR1 and CDR2 from the germline V gene are SSHAT and FNYEAQ (reference sequence). This CDR3 region has 13 residues. The CDR3 region has the DNA TGTGCCAGCAGCTTAGCCAGGAAAGAGACCCAGTACTTC. Its protein is CASSLARKETQYF.

The chain joins TRBV12-3 or TRBV12-4 to TRBJ1-4; tentative D call: TRBD1 (6 bases). The V and J ends lost 0 bases and 8 bases respectively, with 7 bases between them. CDR3 size: 13 residues. The CDR3 bases are TGTGCCAGCAGTTTAGCGGGGGCGGAAAAACTGTTTTTT. Residues: CASSLAGAEKLFF.

This clonotype appeared many times. V and J are TRBV20-1 and TRBJ2-7; possibly TRBD1 for D (6 bases). Germline CDR1 and CDR2: DFQATT and SNEGSKA (reference sequence). The CDR3 is 14 residues long. Trimming took 0 bases from V and 3 from J, leaving 12 bases between them. The CDR3 coding sequence is TGCAGTGCTAGAGATCTTTGGGGGCACTACGAGCAGTACTTC. Amino acid sequence: CSARDLWGHYEQYF.

There are many counts of this clonotype. This chain joins TRBV12-3 or TRBV12-4 and TRBJ2-1; D perhaps matches TRBD1 (5 bases). This CDR3 comprises 16 residues. Trimming took off 1 base at V and 0 bases at J, with 10 bases between the two ends. This chain's CDR3 is CASSLGQKSSYNEQFF. DNA for the CDR3: TGTGCCAGCAGTTTAGGACAGAAGAGCTCCTACAATGAGCAGTTCTTC.

In its sample, this clonotype was seen many times. The V and J genes are TRBV7-3 and TRBJ2-1, with D possibly being TRBD1 or TRBD2 (6 bases each). The length of the CDR3 is 14 residues. Germline V CDR1 and CDR2: SGHTA, FQGTGA. Deletions cut 0 bases from V and 9 bases from J, with 12 bases between. The CDR3 protein is CASSLTGGRTEQFF. CDR3 sequence (DNA): TGTGCCAGCAGCTTAACGGGGGGCAGGACTGAGCAGTTCTTC.

This clonotype occurred many times. The chain is built from TRBV7-8 and TRBJ2-7; D not certain. Germline V lookup: CDR1 SGHVS, CDR2 FQNEAQ. Trimming stripped 4 bases from V and 3 bases from J, with 13 bases between. The CDR3 is 14 residues long. The CDR3 DNA reads TGTGCCAGCAGCTCCCTCTTGGGAAGCTACGAGCAGTACTTC. Translating it yields CASSSLLGSYEQYF.

This clonotype was picked up many times. The chain combines TRBV4-1 with TRBJ2-7, with 9 positions matching TRBD1. This CDR3 is built from 15 residues. CDR1 and CDR2 from the germline V gene are MGHRA and YSYEKL. The J segment lost 5 bases and the V segment lost 1 base, leaving 6 bases of the junction unmatched. The DNA of the CDR3 is TGCGCCAGCAGCCAAGGGACAGGGGACGGCCACGAGCAGTACTTC. Its translation: CASSQGTGDGHEQYF.

The V gene is TRBV23-1, the J gene TRBJ2-3; D remains unclear. TRBV23-1 carries the ORF label, with uncertain function. Trimming removed 4 bases from V and 8 bases from J, with 7 bases in between. The CDR3 totals 11 residues. The CDR3 region has the DNA TGCGCCAGCAGTCTAAATGGTACGCAGTATTTT. Protein: CASSLNGTQYF.